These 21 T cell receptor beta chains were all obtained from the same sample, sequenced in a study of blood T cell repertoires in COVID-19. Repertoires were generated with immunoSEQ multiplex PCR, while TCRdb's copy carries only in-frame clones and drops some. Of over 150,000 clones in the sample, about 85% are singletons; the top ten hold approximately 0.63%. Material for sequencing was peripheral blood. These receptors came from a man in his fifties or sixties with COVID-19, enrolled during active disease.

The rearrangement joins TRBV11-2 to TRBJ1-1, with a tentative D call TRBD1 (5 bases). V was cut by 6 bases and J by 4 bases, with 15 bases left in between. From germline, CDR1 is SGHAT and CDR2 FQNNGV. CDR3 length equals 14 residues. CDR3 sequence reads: CASSLGLPPTEAFF. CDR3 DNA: TGTGCCAGCAGTCTGGGGCTTCCCCCCACTGAAGCTTTCTTT.

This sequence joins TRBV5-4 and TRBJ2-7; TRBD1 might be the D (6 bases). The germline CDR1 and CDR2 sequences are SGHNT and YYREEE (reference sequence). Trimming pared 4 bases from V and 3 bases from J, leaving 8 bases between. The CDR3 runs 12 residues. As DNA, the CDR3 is TGTGCCAGCAGCAGGGACAACTACGAGCAGTACTTC. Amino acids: CASSRDNYEQYF.

DNA for the CDR3: TGTGCCAGCAGCAGGGCCCAGGGTATTGGTCAGCCCCAGCATTTT. Its translation: CASSRAQGIGQPQHF. V is TRBV5-6 and J is TRBJ1-5; a weak D match, TRBD1 (5 bases). The germline gives CDR1 SGHDT, CDR2 YYEEEE. The CDR3 loop spans 15 amino acids. Trimming shortened V by 4 bases and J by 6 bases, and 17 bases separated the two germline ends.

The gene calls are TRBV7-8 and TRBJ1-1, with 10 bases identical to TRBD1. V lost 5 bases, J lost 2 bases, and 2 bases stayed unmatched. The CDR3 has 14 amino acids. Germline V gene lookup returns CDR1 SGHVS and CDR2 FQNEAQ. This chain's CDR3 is CASSGQGGNTEAFF. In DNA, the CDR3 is TGTGCCAGCAGCGGACAGGGGGGAAACACTGAAGCTTTCTTT. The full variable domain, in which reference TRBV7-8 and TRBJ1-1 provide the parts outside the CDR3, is GAGVSQSPRYKVAKRGQDVALRCDPISGHVSLFWYQQALGQGPEFLTYFQNEAQLDKSGLPSDRFFAERPEGSVSTLKIQRTQQEDSAVYLCASSGQGGNTEAFFGQGTRLTVV.

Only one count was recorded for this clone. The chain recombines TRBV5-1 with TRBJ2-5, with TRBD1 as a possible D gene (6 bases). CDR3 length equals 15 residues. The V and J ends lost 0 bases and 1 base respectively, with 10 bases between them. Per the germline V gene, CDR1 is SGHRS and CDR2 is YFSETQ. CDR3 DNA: TGCGCCAGCAGCTTGGGGGACAAGCCCCAAGAGACCCAGTACTTC. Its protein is CASSLGDKPQETQYF.

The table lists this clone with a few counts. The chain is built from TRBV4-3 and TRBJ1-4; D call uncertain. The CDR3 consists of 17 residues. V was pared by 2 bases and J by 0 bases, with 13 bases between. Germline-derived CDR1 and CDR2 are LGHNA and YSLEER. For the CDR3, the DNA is TGCGCCAGCAGCCAATCTCCCTTAATCGCAACTAATGAAAAACTGTTTTTT. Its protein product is CASSQSPLIATNEKLFF.

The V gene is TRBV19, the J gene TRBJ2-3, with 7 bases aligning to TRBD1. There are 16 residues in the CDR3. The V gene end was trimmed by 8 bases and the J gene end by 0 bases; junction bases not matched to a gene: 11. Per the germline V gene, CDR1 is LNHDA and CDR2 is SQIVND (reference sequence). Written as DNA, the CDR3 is TGTGCCAGTGGCAGGGGGTCAGCTGGGAGCACAGATACGCAGTATTTT. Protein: CASGRGSAGSTDTQYF.

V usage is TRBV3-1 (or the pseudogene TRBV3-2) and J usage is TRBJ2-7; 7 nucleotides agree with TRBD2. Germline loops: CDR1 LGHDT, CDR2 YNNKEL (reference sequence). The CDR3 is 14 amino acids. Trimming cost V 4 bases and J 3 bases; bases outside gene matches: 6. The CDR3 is CASSPGLVSYEQYF. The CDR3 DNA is TGTGCCAGCAGCCCCGGACTAGTTAGCTACGAGCAGTACTTC.

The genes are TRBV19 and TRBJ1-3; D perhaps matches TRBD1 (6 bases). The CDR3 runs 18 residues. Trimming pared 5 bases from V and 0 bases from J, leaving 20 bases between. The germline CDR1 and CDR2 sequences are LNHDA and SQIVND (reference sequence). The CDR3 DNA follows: TGTGCCAGTAGTGTGTACAAATCAGGGGCCAGCTCTGGAAACACCATATATTTT. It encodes CASSVYKSGASSGNTIYF.

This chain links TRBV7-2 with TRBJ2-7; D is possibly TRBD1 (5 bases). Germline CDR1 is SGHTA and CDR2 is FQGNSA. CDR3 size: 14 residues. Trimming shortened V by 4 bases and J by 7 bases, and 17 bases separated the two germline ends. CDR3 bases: TGTGCCAGCAGCTCCGGACATGTTTCTAAGGAGCAGTACTTC. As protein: CASSSGHVSKEQYF.

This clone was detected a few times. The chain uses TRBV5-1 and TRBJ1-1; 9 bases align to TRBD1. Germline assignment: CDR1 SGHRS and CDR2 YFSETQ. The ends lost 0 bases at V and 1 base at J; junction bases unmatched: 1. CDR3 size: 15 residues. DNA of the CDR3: TGCGCCAGCAGCTTGGGGGGACAGGGGAACACTGAAGCTTTCTTT. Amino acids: CASSLGGQGNTEAFF.

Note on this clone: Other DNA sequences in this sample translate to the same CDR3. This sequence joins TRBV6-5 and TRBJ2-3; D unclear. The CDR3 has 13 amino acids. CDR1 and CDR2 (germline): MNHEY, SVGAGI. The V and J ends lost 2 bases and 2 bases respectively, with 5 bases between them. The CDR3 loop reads CASSYTDTDTQYF. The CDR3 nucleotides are TGTGCCAGCAGTTACACAGACACAGATACGCAGTATTTT.

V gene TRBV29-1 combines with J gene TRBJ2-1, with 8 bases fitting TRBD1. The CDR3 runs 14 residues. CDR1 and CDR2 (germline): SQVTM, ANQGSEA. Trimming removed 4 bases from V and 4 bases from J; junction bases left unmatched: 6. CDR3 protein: CSVGGTGFYNEQFF. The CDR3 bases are TGCAGCGTTGGCGGGACAGGATTTTACAATGAGCAGTTCTTC.

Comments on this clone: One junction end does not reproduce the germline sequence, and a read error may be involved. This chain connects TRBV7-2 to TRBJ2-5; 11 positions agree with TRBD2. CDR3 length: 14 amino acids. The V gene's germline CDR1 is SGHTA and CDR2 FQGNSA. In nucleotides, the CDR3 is TGTGCCAGCAGCCTAGCGGGGGGAGGGGAGACCCAGTACTTC. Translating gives CASSLAGGGETQYF.

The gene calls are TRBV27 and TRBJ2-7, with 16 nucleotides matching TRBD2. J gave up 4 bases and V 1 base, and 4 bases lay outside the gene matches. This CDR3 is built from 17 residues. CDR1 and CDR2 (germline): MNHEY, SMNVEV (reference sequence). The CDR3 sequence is CASSLWGLAGGSYEQYF. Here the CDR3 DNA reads TGTGCCAGCAGTTTATGGGGACTAGCGGGGGGGTCGTACGAGCAGTACTTC.

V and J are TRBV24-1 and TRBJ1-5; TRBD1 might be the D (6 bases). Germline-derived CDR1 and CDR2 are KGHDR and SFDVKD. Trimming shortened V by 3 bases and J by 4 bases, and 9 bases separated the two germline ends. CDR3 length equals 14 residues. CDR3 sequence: CATSDGQINQPQHF. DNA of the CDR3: TGTGCCACCAGTGATGGACAGATAAATCAGCCCCAGCATTTT.

CDR3 nucleotide sequence: TGCGCCAGCAGACTCGGGACTACTAACTATGGCTACACCTTC. As protein: CASRLGTTNYGYTF. The rearrangement joins TRBV5-1 to TRBJ1-2, with D maybe TRBD1 (5 bases). Per the germline V gene, CDR1 is SGHRS and CDR2 is YFSETQ. V gave up 5 bases and J gave up 0 bases, with 11 bases separating them. The CDR3 has 14 amino acids.

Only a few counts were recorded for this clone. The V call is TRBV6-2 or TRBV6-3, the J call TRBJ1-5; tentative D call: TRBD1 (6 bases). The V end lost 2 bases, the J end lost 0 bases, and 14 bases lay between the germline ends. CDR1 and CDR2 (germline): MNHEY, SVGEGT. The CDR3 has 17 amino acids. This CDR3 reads CASSYGHRADSNQPQHF. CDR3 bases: TGTGCCAGCAGTTACGGACACAGGGCCGATAGCAATCAGCCCCAGCATTTT.

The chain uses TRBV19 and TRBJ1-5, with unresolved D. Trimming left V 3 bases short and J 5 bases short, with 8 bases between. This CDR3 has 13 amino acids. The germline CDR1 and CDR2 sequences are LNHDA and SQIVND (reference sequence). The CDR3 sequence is CASSINRDQPQHF. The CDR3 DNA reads TGTGCCAGTAGTATCAACCGAGATCAGCCCCAGCATTTT.

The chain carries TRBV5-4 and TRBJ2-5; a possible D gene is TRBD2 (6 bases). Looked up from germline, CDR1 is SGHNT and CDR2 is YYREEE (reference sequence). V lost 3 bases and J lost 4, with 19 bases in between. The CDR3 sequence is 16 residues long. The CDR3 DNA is TGTGCCAGCAGCTCTGGAGGAGGGGCGCTGGTAGAGACCCAGTACTTC. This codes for CASSSGGGALVETQYF.

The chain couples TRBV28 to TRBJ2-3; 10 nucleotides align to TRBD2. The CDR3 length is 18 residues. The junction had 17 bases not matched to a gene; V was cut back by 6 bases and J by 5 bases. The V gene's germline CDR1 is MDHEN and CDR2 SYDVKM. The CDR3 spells CASSGAGGATPAKDTQYF. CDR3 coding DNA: TGTGCCAGCAGCGGAGCGGGGGGGGCAACCCCAGCCAAAGATACGCAGTATTTT.